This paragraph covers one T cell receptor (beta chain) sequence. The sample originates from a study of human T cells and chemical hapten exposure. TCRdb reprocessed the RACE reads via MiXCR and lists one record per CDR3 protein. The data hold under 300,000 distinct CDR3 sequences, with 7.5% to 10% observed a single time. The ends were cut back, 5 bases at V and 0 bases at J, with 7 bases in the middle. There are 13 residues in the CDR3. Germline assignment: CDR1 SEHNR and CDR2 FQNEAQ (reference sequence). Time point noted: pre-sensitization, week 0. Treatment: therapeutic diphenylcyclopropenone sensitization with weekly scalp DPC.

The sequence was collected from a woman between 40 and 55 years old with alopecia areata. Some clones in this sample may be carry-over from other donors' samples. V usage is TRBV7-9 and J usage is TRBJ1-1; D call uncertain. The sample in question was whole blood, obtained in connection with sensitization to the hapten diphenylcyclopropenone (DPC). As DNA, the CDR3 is TGTGCCAGCAGCCCTCTTTTGAACACTGAAGCTTTCTTT. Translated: CASSPLLNTEAFF.